This T cell receptor beta chain came from a study of blood T cell repertoires in COVID-19. This table comes from immunoSEQ multiplex PCR, and its TCRdb copy is limited to in-frame clones, with some not included. Of around 210,000 clones listed, almost 85% are singletons. This CDR3 comprises 14 residues. Germline loops: CDR1 SGHTS, CDR2 YDEGEE. Germline trimming cut 4 bases from V and 6 bases from J; bases unmatched to any gene: 5. The genes are TRBV5-8 and TRBJ2-5; TRBD1 matches 11 bases. The TCR originated in a man aged 45-60 years with COVID-19, enrolled during active disease. The material sequenced was peripheral blood. Written as DNA, the CDR3 is TGTGCCAGCAGCCTGGGACAGGGGGTGCAGACCCAGTACTTC. Translated, it gives CASSLGQGVQTQYF.